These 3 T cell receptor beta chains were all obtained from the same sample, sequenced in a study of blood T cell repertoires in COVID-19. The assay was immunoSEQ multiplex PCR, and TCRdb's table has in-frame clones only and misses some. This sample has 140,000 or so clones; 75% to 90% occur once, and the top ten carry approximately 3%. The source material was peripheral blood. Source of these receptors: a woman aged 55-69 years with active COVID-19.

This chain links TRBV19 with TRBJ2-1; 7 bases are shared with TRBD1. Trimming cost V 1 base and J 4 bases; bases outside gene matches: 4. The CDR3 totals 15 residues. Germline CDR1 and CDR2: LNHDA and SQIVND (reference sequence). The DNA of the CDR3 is TGTGCCAGTAGTATAGTAGGACAGGCGTACAATGAGCAGTTCTTC. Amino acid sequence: CASSIVGQAYNEQFF.

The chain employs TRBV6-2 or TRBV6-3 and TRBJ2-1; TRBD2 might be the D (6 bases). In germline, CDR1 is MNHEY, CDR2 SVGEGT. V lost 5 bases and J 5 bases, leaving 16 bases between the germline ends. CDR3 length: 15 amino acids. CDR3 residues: CASSTGLARNNEQFF. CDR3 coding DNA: TGTGCCAGCAGTACGGGACTGGCTAGGAACAATGAGCAGTTCTTC.

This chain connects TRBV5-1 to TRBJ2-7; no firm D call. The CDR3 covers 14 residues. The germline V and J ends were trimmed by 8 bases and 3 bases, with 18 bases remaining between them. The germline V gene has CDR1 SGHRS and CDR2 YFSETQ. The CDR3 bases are TGCGCCAGGAAACAAGACACCACTTACTACGAGCAGTACTTC. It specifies CARKQDTTYYEQYF.